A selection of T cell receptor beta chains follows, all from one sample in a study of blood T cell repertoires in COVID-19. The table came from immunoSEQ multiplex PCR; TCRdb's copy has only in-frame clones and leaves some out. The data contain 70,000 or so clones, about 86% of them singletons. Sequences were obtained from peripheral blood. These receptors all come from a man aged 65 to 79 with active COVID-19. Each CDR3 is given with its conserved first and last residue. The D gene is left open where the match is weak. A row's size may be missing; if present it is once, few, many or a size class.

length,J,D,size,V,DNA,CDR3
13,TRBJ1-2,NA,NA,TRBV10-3,TGTGCCATCAGTCCAGGACAGTCTGCGGGCTACACCTTC,CAISPGQSAGYTF
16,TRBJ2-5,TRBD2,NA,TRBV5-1,TGCGCCAGCAGCCCCGGACTAGCGGGAGTTGGCGAGACCCAGTACTTC,CASSPGLAGVGETQYF
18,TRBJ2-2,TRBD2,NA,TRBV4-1,TGCGCCAGCAGCCCCCTCCCCCTAGCGGGAGGTGGCACCGGGGAGCTGTTTTTT,CASSPLPLAGGGTGELFF
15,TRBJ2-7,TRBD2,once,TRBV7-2,TGTGCCAGCAGCCCCCCTAGCGGGAGGGCGGGTGAGCAGTACTTC,CASSPPSGRAGEQYF
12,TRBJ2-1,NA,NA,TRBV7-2,TGTGCCAGCAGCTTGGGGGACTTAGGGAAGTTCTTC,CASSLGDLGKFF
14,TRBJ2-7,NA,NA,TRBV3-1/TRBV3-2,TGTGCCAGCAGCCAAGATCCGGGGACTGACGAGCAGTACTTC,CASSQDPGTDEQYF
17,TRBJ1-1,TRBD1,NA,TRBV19,TGTGCCAGTAGTATACGAGGGACAGGGTTTCTGAACACTGAAGCTTTCTTT,CASSIRGTGFLNTEAFF
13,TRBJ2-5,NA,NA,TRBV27,TGTGCCAGCAGTTTGGTCAGCCAAGAGACCCAGTACTTC,CASSLVSQETQYF
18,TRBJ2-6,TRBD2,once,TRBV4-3,TGCGCCAGCAGCCAAGGGGGCGGGGGTGGCTCTGGGGCCAACGTCCTGACTTTC,CASSQGGGGGSGANVLTF
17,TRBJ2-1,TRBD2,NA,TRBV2,TGTGCCAGCAGTGAACCCACTAGCGGGAGCTCCTACAATGAGCAGTTCTTC,CASSEPTSGSSYNEQFF
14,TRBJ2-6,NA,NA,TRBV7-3,TGTGCCAGCACCACAGACTCTGGGGCCAACGTCCTGACTTTC,CASTTDSGANVLTF
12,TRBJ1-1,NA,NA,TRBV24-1,TGTGCCACCAGTGGGGCCGACACTGAAGCTTTCTTT,CATSGADTEAFF
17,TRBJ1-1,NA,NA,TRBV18,TGTGCCAGCTCACCTCGAACAGGTGTGGGTTTGAGCACTGAAGCTTTCTTT,CASSPRTGVGLSTEAFF
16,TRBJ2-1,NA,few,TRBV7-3,TGTGCCAGCAGCTTAACCCCAGGACTGGCCTACAATGAGCAGTTCTTC,CASSLTPGLAYNEQFF
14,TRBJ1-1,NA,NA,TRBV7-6,TGTGCCAGCAGCCCGTCGGGTATGAACACTGAAGCTTTCTTT,CASSPSGMNTEAFF
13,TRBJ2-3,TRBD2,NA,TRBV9,TGTGCCAGCAGCCCGGGGGGGGCAGATACGCAGTATTTT,CASSPGGADTQYF
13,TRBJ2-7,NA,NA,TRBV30,TGTGCCTCCTCCCCGGACAGCCTTTACGAGCAGTACTTC,CASSPDSLYEQYF
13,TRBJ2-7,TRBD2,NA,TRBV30,TGTGCCTGGGCCGGGGGGAGTTTCAACGAGCAGTACTTC,CAWAGGSFNEQYF
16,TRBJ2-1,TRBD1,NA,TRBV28,TGTGCCAGCAGTCCCCCCAGGGGGAGCTCCTACAATGAGCAGTTCTTC,CASSPPRGSSYNEQFF
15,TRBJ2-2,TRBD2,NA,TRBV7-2,TGTGCCAGCAGCCGTAGCGGGGGAAACACCGGGGAGCTGTTTTTT,CASSRSGGNTGELFF
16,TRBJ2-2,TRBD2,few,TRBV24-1,TGTGCCACCAGTGAACCAGCGGGAGCGGCTACCGGGGAGCTGTTTTTT,CATSEPAGAATGELFF
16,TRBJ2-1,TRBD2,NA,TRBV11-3,TGTGCCAGCAGCGGCCGTAGCGGGAGGTCAGGCAATGAGCAGTTCTTC,CASSGRSGRSGNEQFF
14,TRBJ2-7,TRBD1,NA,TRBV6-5,TGTGCCAGCAGTTCTGACAGGGAGCTTGGTGAGCAGTACTTC,CASSSDRELGEQYF
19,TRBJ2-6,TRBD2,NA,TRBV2,TGTGCCAGCATCCCAACTAGCGGGAGGGCCCTCTCTGGGGCCAACGTCCTGACTTTC,CASIPTSGRALSGANVLTF
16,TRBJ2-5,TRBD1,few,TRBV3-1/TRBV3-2,TGTGCCAGCAGCCAACCAGGGGACAGGGCCCAAGAGACCCAGTACTTC,CASSQPGDRAQETQYF
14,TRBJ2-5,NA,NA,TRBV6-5,TGTGCCAGCAGCCCCGGGTCCGCCCAAGAGACCCAGTACTTC,CASSPGSAQETQYF
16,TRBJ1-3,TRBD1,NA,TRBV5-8,TGTGCCAGCAGCTGGATGCGACAGGGCACGGGAAACACCATATATTTT,CASSWMRQGTGNTIYF
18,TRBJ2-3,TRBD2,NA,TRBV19,TGTGCCAGTAGGCCCCCTAGCGGGAGGGCCGGGAGCACAGATACGCAGTATTTT,CASRPPSGRAGSTDTQYF
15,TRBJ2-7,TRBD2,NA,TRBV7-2,TGTGCCAGCAGCACCGCCCCGGGACTAGCCTACGAGCAGTACTTC,CASSTAPGLAYEQYF
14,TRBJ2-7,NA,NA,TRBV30,TGTGCCTGGAGTGTAAGGAGGGGTACCTACGAGCAGTACTTC,CAWSVRRGTYEQYF
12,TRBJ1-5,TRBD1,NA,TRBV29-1,TGCAGCGTCGGAGGGGGCCGGCAGCCCCAGCATTTT,CSVGGGRQPQHF
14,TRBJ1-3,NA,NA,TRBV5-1,TGCGCCAACAGCGCCGAGGGTACTGGAAACACCATATATTTT,CANSAEGTGNTIYF
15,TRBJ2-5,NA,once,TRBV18,TGTGCCAGCTCACCTTTAGGCCCGGGTGGAGAGACCCAGTACTTC,CASSPLGPGGETQYF
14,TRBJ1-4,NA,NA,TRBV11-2,TGTGCCAGCAGCCCAGGTGGAACTAATGAAAAACTGTTTTTT,CASSPGGTNEKLFF
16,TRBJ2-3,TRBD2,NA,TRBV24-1,TGTGCCACCAGTGAGCCCGGGGGGGTGGGCACAGATACGCAGTATTTT,CATSEPGGVGTDTQYF
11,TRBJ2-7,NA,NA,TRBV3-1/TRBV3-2,TGTGCCAGCAGCCATACTAGCGAGCAGTACTTC,CASSHTSEQYF
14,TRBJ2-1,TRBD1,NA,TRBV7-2,TGTGCCAGCAGCCGCGACAGGGTCGGCAATGAGCAGTTCTTC,CASSRDRVGNEQFF